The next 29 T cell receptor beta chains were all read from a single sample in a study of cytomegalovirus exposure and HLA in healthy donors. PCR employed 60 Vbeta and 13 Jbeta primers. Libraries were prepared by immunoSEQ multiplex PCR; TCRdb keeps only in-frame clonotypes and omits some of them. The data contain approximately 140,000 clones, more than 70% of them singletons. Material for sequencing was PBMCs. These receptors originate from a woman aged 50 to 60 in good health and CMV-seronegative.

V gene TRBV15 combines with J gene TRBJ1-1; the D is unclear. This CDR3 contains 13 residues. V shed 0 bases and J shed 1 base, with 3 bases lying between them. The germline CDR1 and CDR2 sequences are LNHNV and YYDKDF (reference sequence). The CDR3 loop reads CATSRDRNTEAFF. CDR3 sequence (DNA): TGTGCCACCAGCAGAGATCGGAACACTGAAGCTTTCTTT.

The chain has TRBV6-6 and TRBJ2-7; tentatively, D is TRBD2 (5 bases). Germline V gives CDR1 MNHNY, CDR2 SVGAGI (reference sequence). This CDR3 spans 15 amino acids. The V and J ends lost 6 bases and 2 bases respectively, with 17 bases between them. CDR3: CASSPRGVNAYEQYF. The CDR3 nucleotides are TGTGCCAGCAGCCCCCGGGGTGTCAACGCCTACGAGCAGTACTTC.

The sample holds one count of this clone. CDR3 sequence: CASSLDRGNTEAFF. In nucleotides, the CDR3 is TGTGCCAGCAGCTTAGACAGGGGCAACACTGAAGCTTTCTTT. V and J are TRBV7-9 and TRBJ1-1; the match to TRBD1 covers 7 bases. Germline V CDR1 and CDR2: SEHNR, FQNEAQ (reference sequence). The CDR3 loop spans 14 amino acids. The V segment lost 1 base and the J segment 2 bases; nucleotides outside the gene matches: 1.

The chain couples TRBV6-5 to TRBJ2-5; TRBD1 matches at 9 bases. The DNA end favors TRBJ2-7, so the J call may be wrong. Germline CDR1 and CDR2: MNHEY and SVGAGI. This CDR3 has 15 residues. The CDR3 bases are TGTGCCAGCAGTTTCGGACAGGGGCGCTCCTACGAGCAGTACTTC. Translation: CASSFGQGRSYEQYF.

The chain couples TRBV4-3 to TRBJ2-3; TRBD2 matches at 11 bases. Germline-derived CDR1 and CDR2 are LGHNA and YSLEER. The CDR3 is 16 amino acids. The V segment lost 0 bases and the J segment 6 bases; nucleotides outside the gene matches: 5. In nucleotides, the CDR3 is TGCGCCAGCAGCCAAGATCTAGCGGGGGGTCTCGATACGCAGTATTTT. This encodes CASSQDLAGGLDTQYF.

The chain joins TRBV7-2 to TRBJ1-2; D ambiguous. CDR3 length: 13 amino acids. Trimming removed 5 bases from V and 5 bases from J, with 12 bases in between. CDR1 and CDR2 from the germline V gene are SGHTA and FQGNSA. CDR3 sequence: CASSPRGGYGYTF. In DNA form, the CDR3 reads TGTGCCAGCAGCCCCCGGGGAGGTTATGGCTACACCTTC.

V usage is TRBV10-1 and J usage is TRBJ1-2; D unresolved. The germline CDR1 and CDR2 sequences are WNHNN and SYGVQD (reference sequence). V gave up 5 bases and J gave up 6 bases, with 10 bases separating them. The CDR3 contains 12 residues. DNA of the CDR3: TGCGCCAGCAGTCGGTCCGGGGATGGCTACACCTTC. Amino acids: CASSRSGDGYTF.

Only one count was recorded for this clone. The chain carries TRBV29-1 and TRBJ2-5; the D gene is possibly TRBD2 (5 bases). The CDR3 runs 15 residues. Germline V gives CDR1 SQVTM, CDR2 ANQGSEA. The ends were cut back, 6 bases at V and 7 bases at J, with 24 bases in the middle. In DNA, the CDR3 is TGCAGCGTAGACCCGGGAAAAGCGGCATTCGGGACCCAGTACTTC. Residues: CSVDPGKAAFGTQYF.

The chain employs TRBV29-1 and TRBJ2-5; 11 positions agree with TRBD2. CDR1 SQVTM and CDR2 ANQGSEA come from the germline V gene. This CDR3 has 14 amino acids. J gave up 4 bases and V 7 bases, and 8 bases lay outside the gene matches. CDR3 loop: CSASGLAVGETQYF. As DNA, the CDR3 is TGCAGCGCTTCGGGACTAGCGGTAGGAGAGACCCAGTACTTC.

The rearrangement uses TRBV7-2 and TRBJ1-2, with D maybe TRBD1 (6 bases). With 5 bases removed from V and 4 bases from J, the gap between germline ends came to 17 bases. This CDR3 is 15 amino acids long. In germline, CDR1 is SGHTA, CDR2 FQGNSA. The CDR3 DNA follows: TGTGCCAGCAGCCTAGTAGCAGGGGCGGGCTATGGCTACACCTTC. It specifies CASSLVAGAGYGYTF.

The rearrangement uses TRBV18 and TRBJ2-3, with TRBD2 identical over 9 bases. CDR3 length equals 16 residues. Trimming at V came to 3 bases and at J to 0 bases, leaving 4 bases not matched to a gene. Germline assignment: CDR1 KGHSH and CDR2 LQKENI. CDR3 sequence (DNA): TGTGCCAGCTCACCGGGGACTAGCTATAGCACAGATACGCAGTATTTT. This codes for CASSPGTSYSTDTQYF. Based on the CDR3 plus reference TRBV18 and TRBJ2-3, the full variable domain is NAGVMQNPRHLVRRRGQEARLRCSPMKGHSHVYWYRQLPEEGLKFMVYLQKENIIDESGMPKERFSAEFPKEGPSILRIQQVVRGDSAAYFCASSPGTSYSTDTQYFGPGTRLTVL.

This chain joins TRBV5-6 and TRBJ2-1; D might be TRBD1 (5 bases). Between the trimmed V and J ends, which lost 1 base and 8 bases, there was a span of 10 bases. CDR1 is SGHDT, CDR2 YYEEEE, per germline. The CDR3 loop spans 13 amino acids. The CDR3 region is CASSLTRVHEQFF. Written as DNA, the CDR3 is TGTGCCAGCAGCTTGACCAGGGTCCATGAGCAGTTCTTC.

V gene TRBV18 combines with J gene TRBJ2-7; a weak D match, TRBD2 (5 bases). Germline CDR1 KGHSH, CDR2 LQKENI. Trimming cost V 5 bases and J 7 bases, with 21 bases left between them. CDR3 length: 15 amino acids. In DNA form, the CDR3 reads TGTGCCAGCTCAGTTCGGACTGGGGAGAGACGGGAGCAGTACTTC. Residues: CASSVRTGERREQYF.

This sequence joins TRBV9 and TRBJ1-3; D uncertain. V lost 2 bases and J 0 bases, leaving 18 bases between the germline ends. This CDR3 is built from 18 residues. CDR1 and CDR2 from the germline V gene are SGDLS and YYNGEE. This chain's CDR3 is CASSVGLAQRFSGNTIYF. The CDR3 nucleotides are TGTGCCAGCAGCGTCGGACTGGCCCAACGATTCTCTGGAAACACCATATATTTT.

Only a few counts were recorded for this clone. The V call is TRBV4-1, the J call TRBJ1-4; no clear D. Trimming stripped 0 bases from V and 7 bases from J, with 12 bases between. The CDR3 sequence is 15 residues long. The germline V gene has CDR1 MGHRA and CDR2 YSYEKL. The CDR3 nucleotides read TGCGCCAGCAGCCAAGAAGCGGCAGCGACTGAAAAACTGTTTTTT. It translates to CASSQEAAATEKLFF.

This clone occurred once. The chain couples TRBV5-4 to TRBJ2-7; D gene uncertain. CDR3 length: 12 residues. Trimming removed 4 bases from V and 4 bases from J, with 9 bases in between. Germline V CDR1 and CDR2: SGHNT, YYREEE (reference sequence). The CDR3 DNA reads TGTGCCAGCAGCATCGACTTTTACGAGCAGTACTTC. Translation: CASSIDFYEQYF.

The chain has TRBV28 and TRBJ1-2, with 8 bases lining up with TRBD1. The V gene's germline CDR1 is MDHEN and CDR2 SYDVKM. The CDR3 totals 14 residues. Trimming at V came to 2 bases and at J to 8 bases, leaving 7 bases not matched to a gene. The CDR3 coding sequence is TGTGCCAGCAGTTTACTGCAGGGGGCTTACGGCTACACCTTC. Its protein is CASSLLQGAYGYTF.

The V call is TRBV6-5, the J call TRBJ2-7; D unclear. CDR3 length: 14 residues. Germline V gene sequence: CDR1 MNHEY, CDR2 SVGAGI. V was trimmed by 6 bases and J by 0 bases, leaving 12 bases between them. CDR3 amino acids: CASSAAATSYEQYF. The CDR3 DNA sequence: TGTGCCAGCAGCGCGGCGGCCACCTCCTACGAGCAGTACTTC.

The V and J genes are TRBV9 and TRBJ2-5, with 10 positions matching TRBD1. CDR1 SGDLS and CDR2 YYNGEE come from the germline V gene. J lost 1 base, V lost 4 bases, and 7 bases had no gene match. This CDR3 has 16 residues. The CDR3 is CASSIDRGHPQETQYF. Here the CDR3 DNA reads TGTGCCAGCAGCATCGACAGGGGGCACCCCCAAGAGACCCAGTACTTC.

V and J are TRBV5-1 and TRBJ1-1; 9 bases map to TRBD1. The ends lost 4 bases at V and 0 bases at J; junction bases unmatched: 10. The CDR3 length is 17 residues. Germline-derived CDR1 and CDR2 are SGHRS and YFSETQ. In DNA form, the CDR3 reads TGCGCCAGCAGCATTGGATACAGGGGGCGATTGAACACTGAAGCTTTCTTT. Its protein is CASSIGYRGRLNTEAFF.

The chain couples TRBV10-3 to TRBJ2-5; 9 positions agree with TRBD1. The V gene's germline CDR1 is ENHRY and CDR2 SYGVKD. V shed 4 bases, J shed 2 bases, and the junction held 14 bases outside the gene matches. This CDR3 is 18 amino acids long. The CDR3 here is CAISVGITGTGNQETQYF. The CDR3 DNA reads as TGTGCCATCAGTGTAGGGATTACCGGGACAGGGAATCAAGAGACCCAGTACTTC.

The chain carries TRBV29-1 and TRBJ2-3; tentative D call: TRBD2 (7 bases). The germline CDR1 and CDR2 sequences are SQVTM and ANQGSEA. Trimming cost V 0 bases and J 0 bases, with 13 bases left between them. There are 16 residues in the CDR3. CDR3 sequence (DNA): TGCAGCGTTGAAGAAGGGGGGGTGACTAGCACAGATACGCAGTATTTT. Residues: CSVEEGGVTSTDTQYF.

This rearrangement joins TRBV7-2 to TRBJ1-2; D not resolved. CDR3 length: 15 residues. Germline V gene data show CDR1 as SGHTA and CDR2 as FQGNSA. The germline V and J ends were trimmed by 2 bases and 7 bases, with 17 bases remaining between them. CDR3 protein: CASSLIPHSLSGYTF. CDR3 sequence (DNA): TGTGCCAGCAGCTTAATCCCACACAGCTTGTCTGGCTACACCTTC.

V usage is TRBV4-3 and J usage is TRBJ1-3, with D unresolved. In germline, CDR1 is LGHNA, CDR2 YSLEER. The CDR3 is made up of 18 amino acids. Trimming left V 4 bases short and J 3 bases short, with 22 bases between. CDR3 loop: CASSPLDFLSIDGNTIYF. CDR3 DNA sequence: TGCGCCAGCAGCCCGTTGGACTTCCTCAGTATAGATGGAAACACCATATATTTT.

CDR3 in amino acids: CSVEPNRVGEKLFF. CDR3 DNA sequence: TGCAGCGTTGAGCCTAACAGGGTAGGGGAAAAACTGTTTTTT. This chain links TRBV29-1 with TRBJ1-4; the D gene is possibly TRBD1 (6 bases). Germline lookup yields CDR1 SQVTM and CDR2 ANQGSEA. The CDR3 covers 14 residues. Trimming left V 3 bases short and J 8 bases short, with 16 bases between. The full variable domain, in which reference TRBV29-1 and TRBJ1-4 provide the parts outside the CDR3, is SAVISQKPSRDICQRGTSLTIQCQVDSQVTMMFWYRQQPGQSLTLIATANQGSEATYESGFVIDKFPISRPNLTFSTLTVSNMSPEDSSIYLCSVEPNRVGEKLFFGSGTQLSVL.

This CDR3 reads CASSAARGASYEQYF. CDR3 bases: TGTGCCAGCAGCGCGGCGCGGGGGGCCTCCTACGAGCAGTACTTC. The gene calls are TRBV5-4 and TRBJ2-7, with 8 bases aligning to TRBD2. The V and J ends lost 4 bases and 0 bases, in that order; junction bases with no gene match: 6. Germline CDR1 SGHNT, CDR2 YYREEE (reference sequence). CDR3 size: 15 residues.

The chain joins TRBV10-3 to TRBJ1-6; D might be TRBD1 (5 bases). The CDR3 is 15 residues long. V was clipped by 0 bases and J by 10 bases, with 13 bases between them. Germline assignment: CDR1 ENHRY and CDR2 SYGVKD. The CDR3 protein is CAISESGGALSPLHF. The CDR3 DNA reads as TGTGCCATCAGTGAGTCTGGAGGGGCTTTATCACCCCTCCACTTT.

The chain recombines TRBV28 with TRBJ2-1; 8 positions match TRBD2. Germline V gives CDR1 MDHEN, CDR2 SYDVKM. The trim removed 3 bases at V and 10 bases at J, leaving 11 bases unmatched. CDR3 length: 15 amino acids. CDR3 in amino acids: CASSFGGGLQGEQFF. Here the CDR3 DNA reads TGTGCCAGCAGTTTCGGCGGGGGGTTACAGGGAGAGCAGTTCTTC.

CDR3 protein: CASSEAVIGGQPQHF. The CDR3 nucleotides read TGTGCCAGCAGTGAAGCGGTAATCGGGGGTCAGCCCCAGCATTTT. V gene TRBV2 combines with J gene TRBJ1-5, with D maybe TRBD1 (5 bases). Germline lookup yields CDR1 SNHLY and CDR2 FYNNEI. V shed 0 bases and J shed 6 bases, with 12 bases lying between them. The CDR3 spans 15 residues.